This T cell receptor (beta chain) was sequenced during a study of CD8 T cells in Susac syndrome. Study-wide points: It was acknowledged in the study that the number of individuals who were included in its TCR sequencing and HLA analysis was relatively small.

The authors carried out high-throughput sequencing of TCR beta. They applied it to CD8+ and CD4+ T cells obtained from blood. CDR1 and CDR2 from the germline V gene are MGHRA and YSYEKL. This CDR3 contains 14 residues. V lost 1 base to trimming and J lost 5 bases, with 10 bases between them. Reverse transcription of about 0.45 to 1 ug RNA used random hexamers. Multiplex PCR with immunoSEQ amplified the TCR beta CDR3 across 54 Vbeta and 13 Jbeta. TCRdb re-derived calls from the immunoSEQ multiplex PCR reads in MiXCR, one entry per CDR3 protein. The data contain about 140,000 distinct CDR3 sequences, roughly 95% of them singletons. Concerning this clonotype: Its antigen remains unknown.

Material: CD4+ T cells from PBMCs. The receptor's source is a human donor in good health. The V gene is TRBV4-1, the J gene TRBJ2-3; the D is unclear. In DNA form, the CDR3 reads TGCGCCAGCAGCCAAGGCCTGGGGAAAGATACGCAGTATTTT. Translating gives CASSQGLGKDTQYF.